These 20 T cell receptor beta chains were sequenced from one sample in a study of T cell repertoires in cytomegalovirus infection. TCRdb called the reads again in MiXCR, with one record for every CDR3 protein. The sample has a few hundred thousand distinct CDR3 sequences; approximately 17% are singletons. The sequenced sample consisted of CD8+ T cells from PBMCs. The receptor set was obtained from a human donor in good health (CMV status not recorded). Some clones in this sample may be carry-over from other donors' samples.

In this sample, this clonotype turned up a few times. The CDR3 region is CASSESDVSGANVLTF. CDR3 coding DNA: TGTGCCAGCAGTGAATCTGACGTCTCTGGGGCCAACGTCCTGACTTTC. The chain carries TRBV25-1 and TRBJ2-6; D is unresolved. Trimming removed 1 base from V and 0 bases from J, with 7 bases in between. Germline CDR1 MGHDK, CDR2 SYGVNS. CDR3 length: 16 amino acids.

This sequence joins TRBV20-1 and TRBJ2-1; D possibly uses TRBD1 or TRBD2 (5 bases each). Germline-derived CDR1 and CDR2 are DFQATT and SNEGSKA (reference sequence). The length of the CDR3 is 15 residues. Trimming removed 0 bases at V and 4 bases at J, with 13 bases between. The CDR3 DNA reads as TGCAGTGCTAGAGATGAGGGACGGGCTTACAATGAGCAGTTCTTC. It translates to CSARDEGRAYNEQFF.

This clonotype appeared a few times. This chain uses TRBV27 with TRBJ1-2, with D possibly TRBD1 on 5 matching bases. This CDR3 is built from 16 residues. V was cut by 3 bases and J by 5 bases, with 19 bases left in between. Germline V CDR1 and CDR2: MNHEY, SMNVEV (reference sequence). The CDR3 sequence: CASSFSGAGLGYGYTF. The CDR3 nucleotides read TGTGCCAGCAGTTTTTCGGGTGCAGGGCTCGGGTATGGCTACACCTTC.

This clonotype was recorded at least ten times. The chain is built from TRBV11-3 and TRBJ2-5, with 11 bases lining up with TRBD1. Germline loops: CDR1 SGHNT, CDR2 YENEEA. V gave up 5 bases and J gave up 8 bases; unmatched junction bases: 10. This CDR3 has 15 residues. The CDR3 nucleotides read TGTGCCAGCAGCCCGGGACAGGGGGAGGTAGAAACCCAGTACTTC. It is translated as CASSPGQGEVETQYF.

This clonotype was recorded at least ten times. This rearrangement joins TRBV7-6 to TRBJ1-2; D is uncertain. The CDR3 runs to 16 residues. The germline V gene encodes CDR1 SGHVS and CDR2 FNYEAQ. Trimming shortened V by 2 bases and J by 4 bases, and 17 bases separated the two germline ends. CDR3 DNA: TGTGCCAGCAGCTTAAGGATCGGGAGACCCTTCTATGGCTACACCTTC. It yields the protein CASSLRIGRPFYGYTF.

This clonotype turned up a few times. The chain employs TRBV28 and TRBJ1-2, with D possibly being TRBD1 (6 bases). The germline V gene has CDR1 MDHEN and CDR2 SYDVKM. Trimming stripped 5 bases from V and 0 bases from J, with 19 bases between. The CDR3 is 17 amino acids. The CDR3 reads CASSTRIGQPTNYGYTF. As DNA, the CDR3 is TGTGCCAGCAGTACCAGGATCGGACAGCCAACTAACTATGGCTACACCTTC.

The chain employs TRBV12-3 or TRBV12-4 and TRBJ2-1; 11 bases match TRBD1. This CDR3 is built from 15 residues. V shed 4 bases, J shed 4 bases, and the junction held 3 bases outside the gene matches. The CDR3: CASSWGTGGYNEQFF. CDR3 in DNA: TGTGCCAGCAGTTGGGGGACAGGGGGATACAATGAGCAGTTCTTC.

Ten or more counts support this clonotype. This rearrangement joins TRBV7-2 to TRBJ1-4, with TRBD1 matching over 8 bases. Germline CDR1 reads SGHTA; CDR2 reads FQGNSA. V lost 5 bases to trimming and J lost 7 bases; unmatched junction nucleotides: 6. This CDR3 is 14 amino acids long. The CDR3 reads CASSADREGEKLFF. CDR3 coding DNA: TGTGCCAGCAGCGCGGACAGGGAGGGTGAAAAACTGTTTTTT.

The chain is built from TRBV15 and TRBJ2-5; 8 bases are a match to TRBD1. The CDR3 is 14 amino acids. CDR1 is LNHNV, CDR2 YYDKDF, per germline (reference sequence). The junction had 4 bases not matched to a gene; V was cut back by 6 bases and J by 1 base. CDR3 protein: CATRNDRGQETQYF. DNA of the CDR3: TGTGCCACCAGGAACGACAGGGGCCAAGAGACCCAGTACTTC.

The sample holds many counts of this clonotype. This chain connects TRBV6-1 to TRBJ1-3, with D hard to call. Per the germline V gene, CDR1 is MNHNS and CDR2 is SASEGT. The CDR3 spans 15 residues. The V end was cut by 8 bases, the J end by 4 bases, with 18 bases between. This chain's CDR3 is CASAPENGSGNTIYF. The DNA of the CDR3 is TGTGCCAGCGCTCCCGAGAATGGCTCCGGAAACACCATATATTTT.

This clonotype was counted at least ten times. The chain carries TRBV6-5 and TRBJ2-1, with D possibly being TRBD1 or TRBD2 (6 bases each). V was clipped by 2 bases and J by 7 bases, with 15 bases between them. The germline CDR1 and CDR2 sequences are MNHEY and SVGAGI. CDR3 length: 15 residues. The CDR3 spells CASSYIGGLGNEQFF. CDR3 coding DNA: TGTGCCAGCAGTTACATAGGGGGACTTGGGAATGAGCAGTTCTTC.

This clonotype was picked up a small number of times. CDR3 nucleotides: TGTGCCAGCAGCAATACATATACAGGGGGCGAGGACTATGGCTACACCTTC. It translates to CASSNTYTGGEDYGYTF. The chain employs TRBV5-5 and TRBJ1-2; 9 positions agree with TRBD1. The germline gives CDR1 SGHKS, CDR2 YYEKEE (reference sequence). This CDR3 contains 17 residues. The V segment lost 4 bases and the J segment 3 bases; nucleotides outside the gene matches: 13. Full variable domain (missing parts from reference TRBV5-5 and TRBJ1-2): DAGVTQSPTHLIKTRGQQVTLRCSPISGHKSVSWYQQVLGQGPQFIFQYYEKEERGRGNFPDRFSARQFPNYSSELNVNALLLGDSALYLCASSNTYTGGEDYGYTFGSGTRLTVV.

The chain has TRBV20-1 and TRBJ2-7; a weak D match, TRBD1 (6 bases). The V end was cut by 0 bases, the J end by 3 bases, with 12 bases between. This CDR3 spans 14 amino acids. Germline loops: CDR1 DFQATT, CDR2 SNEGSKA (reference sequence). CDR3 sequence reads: CSARDRGRGYEQYF. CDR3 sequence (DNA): TGCAGTGCTAGAGATAGGGGCAGGGGCTACGAGCAGTACTTC.

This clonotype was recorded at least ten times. CDR3 DNA: TGTGCCAGCAGTCCTAACGGGAGCCCCTACAATGAGCAGTTCTTC. It yields the protein CASSPNGSPYNEQFF. The gene calls are TRBV7-2 and TRBJ2-1; TRBD2 might be the D (6 bases). Germline CDR1 is SGHTA and CDR2 is FQGNSA. V lost 6 bases to trimming and J lost 2 bases, with 14 bases between them. The CDR3 is made up of 15 amino acids. Drawing the rest from reference TRBV7-2 and TRBJ2-1, the complete variable domain is GAGVSQSPSNKVTEKGKDVELRCDPISGHTALYWYRQSLGQGLEFLIYFQGNSAPDKSGLPSDRFSAERTGGSVSTLTIQRTQQEDSAVYLCASSPNGSPYNEQFFGPGTRLTVL.

CDR3 nucleotide sequence: TGCAGTGCTGACGACAGTACTCAAGAGACCCAGTACTTC. Its protein product is CSADDSTQETQYF. The chain couples TRBV20-1 to TRBJ2-5, with a tentative D call TRBD1 (5 bases). V lost 5 bases, J lost 2 bases, and 12 bases lay in between. Looked up from germline, CDR1 is DFQATT and CDR2 is SNEGSKA (reference sequence). This CDR3 comprises 13 residues.

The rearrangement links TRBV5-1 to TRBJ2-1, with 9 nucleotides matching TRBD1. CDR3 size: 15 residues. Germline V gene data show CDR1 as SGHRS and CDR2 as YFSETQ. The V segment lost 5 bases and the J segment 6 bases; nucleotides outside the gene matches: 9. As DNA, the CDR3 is TGCGCCAGCAGTAACGGACAGGGGCCCTCCAATGAGCAGTTCTTC. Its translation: CASSNGQGPSNEQFF.

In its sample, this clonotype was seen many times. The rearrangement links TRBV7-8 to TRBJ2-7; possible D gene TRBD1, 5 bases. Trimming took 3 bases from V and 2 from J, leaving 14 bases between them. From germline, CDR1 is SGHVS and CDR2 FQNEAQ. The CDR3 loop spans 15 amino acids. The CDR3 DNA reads TGTGCCAGCAGCTTCCCTCTCACAGGCACCTACGAGCAGTACTTC. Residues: CASSFPLTGTYEQYF.

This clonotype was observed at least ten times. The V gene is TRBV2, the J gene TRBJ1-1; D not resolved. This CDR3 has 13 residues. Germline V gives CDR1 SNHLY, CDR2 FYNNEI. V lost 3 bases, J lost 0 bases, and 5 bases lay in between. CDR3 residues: CASSDSVNTEAFF. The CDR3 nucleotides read TGTGCCAGCAGTGACTCAGTGAACACTGAAGCTTTCTTT. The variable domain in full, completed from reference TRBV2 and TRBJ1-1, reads EPEVTQTPSHQVTQMGQEVILRCVPISNHLYFYWYRQILGQKVEFLVSFYNNEISEKSEIFDDQFSVERPDGSNFTLKIRSTKLEDSAMYFCASSDSVNTEAFFGQGTRLTVV.

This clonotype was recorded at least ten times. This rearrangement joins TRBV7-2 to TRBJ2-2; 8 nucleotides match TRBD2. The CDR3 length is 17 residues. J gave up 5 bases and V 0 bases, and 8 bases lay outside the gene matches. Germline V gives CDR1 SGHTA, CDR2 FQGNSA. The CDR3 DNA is TGTGCCAGCAGCTTAGCTCCGGGACTAGAGATTACCGGGGAGCTGTTTTTT. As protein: CASSLAPGLEITGELFF.

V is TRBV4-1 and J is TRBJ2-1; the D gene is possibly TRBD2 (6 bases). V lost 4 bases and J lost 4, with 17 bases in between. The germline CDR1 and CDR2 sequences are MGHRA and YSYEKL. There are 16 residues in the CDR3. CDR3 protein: CASSPDDDGLYNEQFF. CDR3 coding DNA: TGCGCCAGCAGCCCAGATGACGACGGACTATACAATGAGCAGTTCTTC.